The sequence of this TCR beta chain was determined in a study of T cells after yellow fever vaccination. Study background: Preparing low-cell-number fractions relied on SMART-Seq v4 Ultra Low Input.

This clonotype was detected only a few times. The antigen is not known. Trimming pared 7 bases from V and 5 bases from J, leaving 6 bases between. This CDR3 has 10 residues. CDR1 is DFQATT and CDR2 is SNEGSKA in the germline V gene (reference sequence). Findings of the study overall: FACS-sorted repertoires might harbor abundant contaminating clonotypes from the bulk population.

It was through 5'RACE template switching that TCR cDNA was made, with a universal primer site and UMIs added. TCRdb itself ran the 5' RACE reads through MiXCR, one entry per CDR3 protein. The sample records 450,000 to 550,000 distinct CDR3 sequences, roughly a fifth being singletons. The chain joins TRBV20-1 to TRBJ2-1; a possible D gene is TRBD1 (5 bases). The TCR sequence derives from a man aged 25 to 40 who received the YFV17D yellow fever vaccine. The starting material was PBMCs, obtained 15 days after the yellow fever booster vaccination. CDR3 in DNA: TGCAGTGGACAGCACAATGAGCAGTTCTTC. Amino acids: CSGQHNEQFF.